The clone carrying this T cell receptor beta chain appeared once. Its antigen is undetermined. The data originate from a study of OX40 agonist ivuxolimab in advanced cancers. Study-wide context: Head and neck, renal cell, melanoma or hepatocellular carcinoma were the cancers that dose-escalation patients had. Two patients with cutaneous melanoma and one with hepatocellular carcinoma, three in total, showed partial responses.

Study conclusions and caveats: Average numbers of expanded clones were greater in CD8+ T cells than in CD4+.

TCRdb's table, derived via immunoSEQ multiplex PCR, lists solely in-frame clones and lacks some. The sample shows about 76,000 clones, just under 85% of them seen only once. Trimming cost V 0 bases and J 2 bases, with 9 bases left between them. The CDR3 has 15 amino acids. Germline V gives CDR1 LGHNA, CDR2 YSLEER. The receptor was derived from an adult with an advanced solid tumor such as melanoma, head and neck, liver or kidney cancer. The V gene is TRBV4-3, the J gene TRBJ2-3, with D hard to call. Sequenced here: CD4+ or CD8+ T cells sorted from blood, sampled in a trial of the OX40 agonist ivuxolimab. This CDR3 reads CASSQDWRPTDTQYF. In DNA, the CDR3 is TGCGCCAGCAGCCAAGACTGGCGCCCCACAGATACGCAGTATTTT.